The clone carrying this T cell receptor beta chain was recorded only once. The antigen is unknown. This table comes from immunoSEQ multiplex PCR, and its TCRdb copy is limited to in-frame clones, with some not included. The sample has over 100,000 clones, about 88% seen once. V shed 4 bases and J 1 base; nucleotides not matched to a gene: 5. The germline V gene has CDR1 MNHNS and CDR2 SASEGT. CDR3 size: 16 residues. These data originate in a study of T cell responses to AZD1222 COVID-19 vaccine. Turning to the study itself: Some second doses came at about 4 weeks and others at about 12 weeks; these were pooled. Study findings and constraints: Only a handful of people who got AZD1222 tested seropositive at baseline. Vaccine-associated CD4 TCRs ranged over spike, dominating at 160-218 and 743-854. All repertoire sampling was performed exclusively after the peak T cell response.

The material was peripheral blood, obtained on day 0 of AZD1222 vaccination. The sequence was obtained from an adult in good health. The chain couples TRBV6-1 to TRBJ2-2, with 8 bases matching TRBD1. The CDR3 is CASSALGTGNTGELFF. In nucleotides, the CDR3 is TGTGCCAGCAGTGCCCTTGGGACAGGGAACACCGGGGAGCTGTTTTTT.